This T cell receptor beta chain originates from a study of blood T cell repertoires in COVID-19. In the original analysis: Estimation of nucleated cell counts was performed using reference gene primer amplification. Assay: immunoSEQ multiplex PCR; the TCRdb copy retains only in-frame clones and omits some. That table furnishes V, J and clone size, whereas the DNA furnished D and trimming. The sample contains fewer than 200,000 clones, approximately 85% of which appear only once. The CDR3 has 15 residues. V was shortened by 5 bases and J by 6 bases, with 17 bases between the two germline ends. CDR1 is MDHEN and CDR2 is SYDVKM in the germline V gene.

The clonotype was recovered from a woman aged 60-75 years with acute or convalescent COVID-19. What was sequenced was peripheral blood. The rearrangement links TRBV28 to TRBJ2-4, with D possibly TRBD2 on 6 matching bases. The CDR3 region is CASSTPWGGINIQYF. The CDR3 nucleotides read TGTGCCAGCAGTACCCCGTGGGGCGGGATAAACATTCAGTACTTC. The whole variable domain, filled in from reference TRBV28 and TRBJ2-4, reads DVKVTQSSRYLVKRTGEKVFLECVQDMDHENMFWYRQDPGLGLRLIYFSYDVKMKEKGDIPEGYSVSREKKERFSLILESASTNQTSMYLCASSTPWGGINIQYFGAGTRLSVL.